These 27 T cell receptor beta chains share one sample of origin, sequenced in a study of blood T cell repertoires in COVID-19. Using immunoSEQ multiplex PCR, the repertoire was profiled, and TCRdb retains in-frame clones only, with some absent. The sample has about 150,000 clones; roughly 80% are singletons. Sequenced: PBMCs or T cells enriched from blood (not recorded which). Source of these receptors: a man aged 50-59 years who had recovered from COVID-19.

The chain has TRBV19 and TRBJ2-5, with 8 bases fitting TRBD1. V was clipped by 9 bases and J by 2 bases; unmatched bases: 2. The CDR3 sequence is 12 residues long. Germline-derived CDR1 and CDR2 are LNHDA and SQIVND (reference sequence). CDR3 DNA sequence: TGTGCCAGATGGACAGGGCAAGAGACCCAGTACTTC. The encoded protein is CARWTGQETQYF.

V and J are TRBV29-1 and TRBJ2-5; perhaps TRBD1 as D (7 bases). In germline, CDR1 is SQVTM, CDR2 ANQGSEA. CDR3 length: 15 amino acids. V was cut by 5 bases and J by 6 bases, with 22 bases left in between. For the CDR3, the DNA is TGCAGCGTTCCTTTCCGACAGGGAGGCCTACAGACCCAGTACTTC. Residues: CSVPFRQGGLQTQYF.

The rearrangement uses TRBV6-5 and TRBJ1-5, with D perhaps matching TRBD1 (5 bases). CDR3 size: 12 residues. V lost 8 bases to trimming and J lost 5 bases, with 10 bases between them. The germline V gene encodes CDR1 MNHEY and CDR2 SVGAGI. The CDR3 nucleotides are TGTGCCAGCCTTGGGGGGTATCAGCCCCAGCATTTT. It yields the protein CASLGGYQPQHF.

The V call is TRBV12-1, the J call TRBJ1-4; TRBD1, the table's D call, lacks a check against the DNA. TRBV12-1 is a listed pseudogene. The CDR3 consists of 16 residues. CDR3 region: CASSLAGGILMGKLFF. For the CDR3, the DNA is TGTGCCAGCAGCCTCGCAGGGGGAATCTTGATGGGAAAACTGTTTTTT.

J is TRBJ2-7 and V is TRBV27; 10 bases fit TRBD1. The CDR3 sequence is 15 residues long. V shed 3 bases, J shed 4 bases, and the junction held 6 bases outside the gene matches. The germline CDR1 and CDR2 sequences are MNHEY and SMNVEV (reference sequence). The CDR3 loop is CASSLYGTGVYEQYF. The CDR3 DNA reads TGTGCCAGCAGTTTGTACGGGACAGGGGTTTACGAGCAGTACTTC.

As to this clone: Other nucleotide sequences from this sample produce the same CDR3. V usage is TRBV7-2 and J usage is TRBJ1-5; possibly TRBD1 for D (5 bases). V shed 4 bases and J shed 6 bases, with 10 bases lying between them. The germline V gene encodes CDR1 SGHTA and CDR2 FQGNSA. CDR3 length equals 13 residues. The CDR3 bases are TGTGCCAGCAGCTCCCAGGGAAGTCAGCCCCAGCATTTT. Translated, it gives CASSSQGSQPQHF.

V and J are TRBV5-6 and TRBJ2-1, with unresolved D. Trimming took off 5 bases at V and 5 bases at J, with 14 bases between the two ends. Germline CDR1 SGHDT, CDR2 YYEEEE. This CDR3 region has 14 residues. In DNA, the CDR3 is TGTGCCAGCAGTCTAAAGACTCTCAACAATGAGCAGTTCTTC. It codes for CASSLKTLNNEQFF.

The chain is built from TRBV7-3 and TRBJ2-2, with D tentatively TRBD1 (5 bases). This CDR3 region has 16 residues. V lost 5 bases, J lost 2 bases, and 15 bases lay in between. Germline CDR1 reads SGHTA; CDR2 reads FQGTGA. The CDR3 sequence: CASSQGSSRNTGELFF. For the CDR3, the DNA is TGTGCCAGCAGCCAGGGATCCAGTAGAAACACCGGGGAGCTGTTTTTT.

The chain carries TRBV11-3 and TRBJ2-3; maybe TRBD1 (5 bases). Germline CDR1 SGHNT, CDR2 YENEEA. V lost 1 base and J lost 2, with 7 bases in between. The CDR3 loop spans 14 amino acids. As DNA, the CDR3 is TGTGCCAGCAGCTTAGGACAGAACACAGATACGCAGTATTTT. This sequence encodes CASSLGQNTDTQYF.

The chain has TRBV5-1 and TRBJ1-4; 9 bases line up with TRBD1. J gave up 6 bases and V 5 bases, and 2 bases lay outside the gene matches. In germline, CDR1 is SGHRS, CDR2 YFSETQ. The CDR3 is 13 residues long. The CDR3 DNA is TGCGCCAGCAGGAGGGACAGGGATGAAAAACTGTTTTTT. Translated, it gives CASRRDRDEKLFF.

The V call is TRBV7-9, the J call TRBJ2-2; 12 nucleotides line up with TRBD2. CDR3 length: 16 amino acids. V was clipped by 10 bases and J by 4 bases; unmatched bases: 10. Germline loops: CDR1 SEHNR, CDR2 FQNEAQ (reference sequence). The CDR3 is CATPSGGARFTGELFF. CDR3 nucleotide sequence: TGTGCCACCCCTAGCGGGGGGGCCCGTTTCACCGGGGAGCTGTTTTTT.

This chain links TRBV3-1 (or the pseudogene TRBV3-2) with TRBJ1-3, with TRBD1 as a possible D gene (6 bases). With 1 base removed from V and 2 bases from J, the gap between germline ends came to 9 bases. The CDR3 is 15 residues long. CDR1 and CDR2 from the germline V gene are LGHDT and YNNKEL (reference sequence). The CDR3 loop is CASSQAEGAGNTIYF. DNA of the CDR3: TGTGCCAGCAGCCAAGCAGAGGGGGCTGGAAACACCATATATTTT.

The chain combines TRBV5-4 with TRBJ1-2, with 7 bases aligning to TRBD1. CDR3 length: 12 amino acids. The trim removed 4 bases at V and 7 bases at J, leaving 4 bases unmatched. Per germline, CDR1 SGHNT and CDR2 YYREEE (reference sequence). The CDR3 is CASSPGGGGYTF. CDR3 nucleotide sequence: TGTGCCAGCAGCCCAGGGGGAGGTGGCTACACCTTC.

The CDR3 reads CASSQLQANTEAFF. CDR3 coding DNA: TGTGCCAGCAGCCAGCTGCAGGCGAACACTGAAGCTTTCTTT. V is TRBV9 and J is TRBJ1-1; D remains unclear. Trimming took off 4 bases at V and 1 base at J, with 11 bases between the two ends. The CDR3 is 14 residues long. Germline V gene sequence: CDR1 SGDLS, CDR2 YYNGEE.

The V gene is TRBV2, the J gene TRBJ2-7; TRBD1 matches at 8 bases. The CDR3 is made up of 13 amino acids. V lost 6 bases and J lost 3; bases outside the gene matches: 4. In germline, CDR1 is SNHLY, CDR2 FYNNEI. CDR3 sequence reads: CASSGQGGYEQYF. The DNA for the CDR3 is TGTGCCAGCAGCGGACAGGGCGGCTACGAGCAGTACTTC. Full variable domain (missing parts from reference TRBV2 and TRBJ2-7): EPEVTQTPSHQVTQMGQEVILRCVPISNHLYFYWYRQILGQKVEFLVSFYNNEISEKSEIFDDQFSVERPDGSNFTLKIRSTKLEDSAMYFCASSGQGGYEQYFGPGTRLTVT.

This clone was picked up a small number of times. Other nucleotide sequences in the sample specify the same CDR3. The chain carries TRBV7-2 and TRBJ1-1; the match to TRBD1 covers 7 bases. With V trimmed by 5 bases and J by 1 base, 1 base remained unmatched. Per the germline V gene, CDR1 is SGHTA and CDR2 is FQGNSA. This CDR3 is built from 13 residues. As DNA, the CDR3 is TGTGCCAGCAGCCGGGACAGGAACACTGAAGCTTTCTTT. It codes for CASSRDRNTEAFF.

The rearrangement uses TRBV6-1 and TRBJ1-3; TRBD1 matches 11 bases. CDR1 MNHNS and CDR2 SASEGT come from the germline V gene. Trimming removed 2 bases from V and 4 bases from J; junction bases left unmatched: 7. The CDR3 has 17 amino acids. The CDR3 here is CASSERTGGAGGNTIYF. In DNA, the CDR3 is TGTGCCAGCAGTGAAAGGACAGGGGGCGCTGGGGGAAACACCATATATTTT.

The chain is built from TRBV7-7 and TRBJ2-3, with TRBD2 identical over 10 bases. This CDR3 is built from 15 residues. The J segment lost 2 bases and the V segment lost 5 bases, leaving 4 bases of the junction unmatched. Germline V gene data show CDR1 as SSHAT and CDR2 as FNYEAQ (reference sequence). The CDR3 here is CASSPGLAATDTQYF. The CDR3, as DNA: TGTGCCAGCAGCCCAGGACTAGCGGCCACAGATACGCAGTATTTT.

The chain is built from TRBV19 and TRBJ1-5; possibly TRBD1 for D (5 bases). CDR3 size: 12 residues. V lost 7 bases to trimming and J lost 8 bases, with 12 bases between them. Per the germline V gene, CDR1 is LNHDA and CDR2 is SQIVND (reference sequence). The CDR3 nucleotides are TGTGCCAGTATGCAGGGTTCAAAGCCCCAGCATTTT. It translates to CASMQGSKPQHF. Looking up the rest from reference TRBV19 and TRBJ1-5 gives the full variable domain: DGGITQSPKYLFRKEGQNVTLSCEQNLNHDAMYWYRQDPGQGLRLIYYSQIVNDFQKGDIAEGYSVSREKKESFPLTVTSAQKNPTAFYLCASMQGSKPQHFGDGTRLSIL.

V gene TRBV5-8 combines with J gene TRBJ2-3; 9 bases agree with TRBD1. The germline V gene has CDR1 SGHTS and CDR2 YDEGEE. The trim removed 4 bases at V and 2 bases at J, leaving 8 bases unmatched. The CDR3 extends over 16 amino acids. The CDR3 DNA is TGTGCCAGCAGCACCGGGACAGGGTTTCCCACAGATACGCAGTATTTT. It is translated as CASSTGTGFPTDTQYF.

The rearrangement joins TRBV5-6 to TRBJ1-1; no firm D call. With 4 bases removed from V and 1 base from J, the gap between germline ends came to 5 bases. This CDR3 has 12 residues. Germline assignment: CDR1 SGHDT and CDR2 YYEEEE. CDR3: CASSDKNTEAFF. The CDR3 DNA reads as TGTGCCAGCAGCGACAAGAACACTGAAGCTTTCTTT.

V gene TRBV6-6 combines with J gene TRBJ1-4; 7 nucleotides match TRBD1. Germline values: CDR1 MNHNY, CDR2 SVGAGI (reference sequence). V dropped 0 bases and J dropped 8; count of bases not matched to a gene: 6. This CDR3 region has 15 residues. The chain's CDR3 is CASSYSGQSKEKLFF. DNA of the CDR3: TGTGCCAGCAGTTACTCGGGACAGAGCAAGGAAAAACTGTTTTTT.

CDR3 bases: TGTGCCAGCAGTTTAGTTGGGACAGGGGGCGCGAACACTGAAGCTTTCTTT. It is translated as CASSLVGTGGANTEAFF. The chain couples TRBV27 to TRBJ1-1, with 12 positions matching TRBD1. Trimming took 2 bases from V and 1 from J; bases not matched to a gene: 5. CDR3 length: 17 residues. CDR1 MNHEY and CDR2 SMNVEV come from the germline V gene (reference sequence).

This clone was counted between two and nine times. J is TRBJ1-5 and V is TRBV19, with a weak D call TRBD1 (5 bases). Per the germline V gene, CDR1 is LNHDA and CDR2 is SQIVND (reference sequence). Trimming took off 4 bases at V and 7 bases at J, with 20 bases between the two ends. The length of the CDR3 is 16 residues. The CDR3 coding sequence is TGTGCCAGTAGTAGTACAGCCCAGGGATCAAGACAGCCCCAGCATTTT. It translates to CASSSTAQGSRQPQHF.

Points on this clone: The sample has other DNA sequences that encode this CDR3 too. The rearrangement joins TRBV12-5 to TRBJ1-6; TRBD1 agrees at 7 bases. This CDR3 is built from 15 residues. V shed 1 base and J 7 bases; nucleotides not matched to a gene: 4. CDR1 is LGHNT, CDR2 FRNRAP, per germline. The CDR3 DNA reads TGTGCTAGTGGTTTGGGCGGGACAGAAAATTCACCCCTCCACTTT. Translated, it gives CASGLGGTENSPLHF.

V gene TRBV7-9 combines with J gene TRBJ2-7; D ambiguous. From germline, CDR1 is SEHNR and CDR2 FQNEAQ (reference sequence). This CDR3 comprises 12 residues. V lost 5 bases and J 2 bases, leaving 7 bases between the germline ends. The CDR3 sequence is CASSEHAYEQYF. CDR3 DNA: TGTGCCAGCAGCGAACATGCCTACGAGCAGTACTTC.

The CDR3 DNA is TGTGCCAGCAGCCAAGGACTCCAACCCTATGGCTACACCTTC. It translates to CASSQGLQPYGYTF. The V call is TRBV14, the J call TRBJ1-2; D not certain. CDR3 length: 14 residues. Trimming pared 1 base from V and 4 bases from J, leaving 10 bases between. CDR1 is SGHDN, CDR2 FVKESK, per germline.